This paragraph reports one TCR beta chain. Its antigen is unidentified. The data belong to a study of PD-1 blockade in classical Hodgkin lymphoma. Study-wide points: Complete responders showed a baseline diversity that resembled the diversity of newly diagnosed patients. Exclusion was applied to patients who started nivolumab under 1 year after ASCT.

Only in-frame clones appear in the TCRdb table, and some are missing; sequencing was by immunoSEQ multiplex PCR. The sample carries some 45,000 clones, roughly 86% recorded once. Relapse after autologous stem cell transplantation occurred in every patient, and brentuximab vedotin exposure varied. Under best response, outcomes were complete response, partial response or progressive disease. V was trimmed by 3 bases and J by 0 bases, leaving 11 bases between them. The CDR3 has 15 amino acids. Germline V CDR1 and CDR2: LGHNA, YSLEER. The sequence was obtained from a human donor with classical Hodgkin lymphoma. The J gene is TRBJ1-2, the V gene TRBV4-3; a weak D match, TRBD1 (6 bases). The material sequenced was peripheral blood mononuclear cells (PBMCs), taken at baseline. As DNA, the CDR3 is TGCGCCAGCAGCCACGGACAGTTAGCTAACTATGGCTACACCTTC. It codes for CASSHGQLANYGYTF.